The 25 T cell receptor beta chains below all came from one sample that was sequenced in a study of T cell responses to AZD1222 COVID-19 vaccine. Measured with immunoSEQ multiplex PCR; TCRdb has only the in-frame clones, and not every one. The sample includes approximately 70,000 clones, 88% of them seen just once. Here the sequenced sample was peripheral blood, taken 28 days after the second dose of the MenACWY control vaccine. The receptors here all came from an adult who received the MenACWY meningococcal vaccine as a control.

For this clone: A read error may produce the germline difference seen at one junction end. V and J are TRBV7-2 and TRBJ1-5; 7 bases map to TRBD1. Germline CDR1 reads SGHTA; CDR2 reads FQGNSA. This CDR3 comprises 14 residues. The CDR3 sequence: CASSLETGNHPQHF. Written as DNA, the CDR3 is TGTGCCAGCAGCTTAGAGACAGGGAATCATCCCCAGCATTTT.

This rearrangement joins TRBV2 to TRBJ2-5, with D uncertain. Germline CDR1 is SNHLY and CDR2 is FYNNEI. The germline V and J ends were trimmed by 8 bases and 4 bases, with 5 bases remaining between them. CDR3 length: 10 amino acids. CDR3 sequence: CASALETQYF. The CDR3 region has the DNA TGTGCCAGCGCCTTAGAGACCCAGTACTTC.

The rearrangement uses TRBV6-5 and TRBJ2-7; possible D gene TRBD1, 5 bases. CDR1 and CDR2 from the germline V gene are MNHEY and SVGAGI. The CDR3 covers 14 residues. The V gene lost 5 bases and the J gene lost 1 base, with 12 bases spanning the gap. The CDR3 sequence is CASSRQKDSYEQYF. The CDR3 DNA sequence: TGTGCCAGCAGTAGACAGAAAGATTCCTACGAGCAGTACTTC.

The chain carries TRBV19 and TRBJ1-6; D is possibly TRBD1 (5 bases). V lost 7 bases and J 0 bases, leaving 19 bases between the germline ends. The CDR3 is 18 amino acids. Per the germline V gene, CDR1 is LNHDA and CDR2 is SQIVND (reference sequence). Written as DNA, the CDR3 is TGTGCCAGTATGGGGCATTCTGCAATTCGCTCCTATAATTCACCCCTCCACTTT. Translated, it gives CASMGHSAIRSYNSPLHF.

The chain couples TRBV28 to TRBJ2-3; 7 bases match TRBD2. The germline V gene encodes CDR1 MDHEN and CDR2 SYDVKM. V was clipped by 6 bases and J by 0 bases; unmatched bases: 9. CDR3 length equals 16 residues. The CDR3 sequence is CASRQTSAYSTDTQYF. The CDR3 DNA follows: TGTGCCAGCAGACAAACTAGCGCCTATAGCACAGATACGCAGTATTTT.

The chain combines TRBV7-8 with TRBJ2-3; D is perhaps TRBD1 (6 bases). Germline V gene lookup returns CDR1 SGHVS and CDR2 FQNEAQ. V was cut by 5 bases and J by 3 bases, with 12 bases left in between. This CDR3 contains 14 residues. The CDR3 region is CASSGPQGTDTQYF. CDR3 DNA sequence: TGTGCCAGCAGCGGACCCCAGGGGACAGATACGCAGTATTTT. The full variable domain, rest sourced from reference TRBV7-8 and TRBJ2-3, is GAGVSQSPRYKVAKRGQDVALRCDPISGHVSLFWYQQALGQGPEFLTYFQNEAQLDKSGLPSDRFFAERPEGSVSTLKIQRTQQEDSAVYLCASSGPQGTDTQYFGPGTRLTVL.

The rearrangement uses TRBV2 and TRBJ1-2, with D unresolved. This CDR3 region has 10 residues. CDR1 is SNHLY, CDR2 FYNNEI, per germline. V was pared by 6 bases and J by 5 bases, with 4 bases between. CDR3 nucleotide sequence: TGTGCCAGCAGAAGATATGGCTACACCTTC. Its protein product is CASRRYGYTF. Full variable domain (outside the CDR3, taken from reference TRBV2 and TRBJ1-2): EPEVTQTPSHQVTQMGQEVILRCVPISNHLYFYWYRQILGQKVEFLVSFYNNEISEKSEIFDDQFSVERPDGSNFTLKIRSTKLEDSAMYFCASRRYGYTFGSGTRLTVV.

The chain is built from TRBV6-5 and TRBJ1-2; weak D call: TRBD1 (6 bases). The CDR3 has 14 residues. Germline CDR1 MNHEY, CDR2 SVGAGI. Trimming took 2 bases from V and 8 from J, leaving 15 bases between them. The CDR3 nucleotides are TGTGCCAGCAGTTACGCAAGGGGGGAAGGAGGCTACACCTTC. This encodes CASSYARGEGGYTF.

This sequence joins TRBV6-5 and TRBJ2-7; possibly TRBD1 or TRBD2 for D (5 bases each). The CDR3 sequence is 15 residues long. The V and J ends lost 0 bases and 0 bases respectively, with 9 bases between them. Germline values: CDR1 MNHEY, CDR2 SVGAGI. The CDR3 sequence is CASSYSGTDSYEQYF. The CDR3 bases are TGTGCCAGCAGTTACTCCGGGACCGACTCCTACGAGCAGTACTTC.

This CDR3 is CASQSVNSPLHF. CDR3 coding DNA: TGTGCCAGCCAGAGTGTTAATTCACCCCTCCACTTT. V and J are TRBV28 and TRBJ1-6, with no clear D. Trimming pared 8 bases from V and 6 bases from J, leaving 8 bases between. Germline CDR1 reads MDHEN; CDR2 reads SYDVKM. The CDR3 has 12 amino acids.

This chain connects TRBV3-1 (or the pseudogene TRBV3-2) to TRBJ2-7, with a weak D call TRBD2 (5 bases). The CDR3 spans 13 residues. Per the germline V gene, CDR1 is LGHDT and CDR2 is YNNKEL (reference sequence). Between the trimmed V and J ends, which lost 2 bases and 2 bases, there was a span of 7 bases. The CDR3 DNA reads TGTGCCAGCAGCCAACGGGAAGCCTACGAGCAGTACTTC. Translating gives CASSQREAYEQYF.

The chain is built from TRBV10-1 and TRBJ2-2; the match to TRBD2 covers 12 bases. In germline, CDR1 is WNHNN, CDR2 SYGVQD (reference sequence). Losses at the gene ends were 3 bases for V and 4 bases for J; bases not matched to a gene: 3. This CDR3 has 16 residues. DNA of the CDR3: TGCGCCAGCAGTGAACTAGCGGGAGGTCTCACCGGGGAGCTGTTTTTT. Translated: CASSELAGGLTGELFF.

This sequence joins TRBV19 and TRBJ1-1, with 7 bases matching TRBD1. With 1 base clipped from V and 1 base from J, the junction kept 9 bases outside the gene matches. Germline V lookup: CDR1 LNHDA, CDR2 SQIVND (reference sequence). The CDR3 loop spans 17 amino acids. The CDR3 coding sequence is TGTGCCAGTAGTATAGGTGCAAGACAGGGATGGAACACTGAAGCTTTCTTT. Translating it yields CASSIGARQGWNTEAFF.

V gene TRBV6-8 combines with J gene TRBJ2-2, with 12 positions matching TRBD2. CDR1 and CDR2 from the germline V gene are MNHGY and SAAAGT. This CDR3 is 23 amino acids long. V gave up 4 bases and J gave up 0 bases; unmatched junction bases: 21. In DNA, the CDR3 is TGTGCCAGCAGTTCGAATGCTCGACTAGCGGGAGAGGGGATGGGGACGAACACCGGGGAGCTGTTTTTT. It codes for CASSSNARLAGEGMGTNTGELFF.

The chain links TRBV21-1 to TRBJ1-4; the table assigns TRBD1, which was not confirmed against the DNA. TRBV21-1 is tagged as a pseudogene. The length of the CDR3 is 13 residues. The CDR3 DNA reads TGTGCCAGCAGCAGAGGACAGAAAGAAAAACTGTTTTTT. Translated: CASSRGQKEKLFF.

This clone was found once. The chain couples TRBV5-6 to TRBJ2-6; D is possibly TRBD2 (5 bases). The germline gives CDR1 SGHDT, CDR2 YYEEEE. The CDR3 contains 15 residues. Between the trimmed V and J ends, which lost 0 bases and 8 bases, there was a span of 12 bases. The CDR3: CASSLALGVSNVLTF. The CDR3 DNA reads as TGTGCCAGCAGCTTGGCCCTCGGGGTATCCAACGTCCTGACTTTC.

The table lists this clone with a few counts. V and J are TRBV28 and TRBJ2-7; maybe TRBD2 (5 bases). Trimming removed 2 bases at V and 7 bases at J, with 12 bases between. Germline V gene data show CDR1 as MDHEN and CDR2 as SYDVKM. CDR3 length: 13 amino acids. Here the CDR3 DNA reads TGTGCCAGCAGTTTAGACCCTTCGGGGGAGCAGTACTTC. It is translated as CASSLDPSGEQYF. The whole variable domain, remainder taken from reference TRBV28 and TRBJ2-7, is DVKVTQSSRYLVKRTGEKVFLECVQDMDHENMFWYRQDPGLGLRLIYFSYDVKMKEKGDIPEGYSVSREKKERFSLILESASTNQTSMYLCASSLDPSGEQYFGPGTRLTVT.

This clone was observed a single time. The rearrangement uses TRBV7-2 and TRBJ2-5; 8 nucleotides agree with TRBD2. V dropped 1 base and J dropped 5; count of bases not matched to a gene: 6. The CDR3 contains 15 residues. Germline CDR1 is SGHTA and CDR2 is FQGNSA. The CDR3 region is CASSLVSGGRETQYF. The DNA for the CDR3 is TGTGCCAGCAGCTTAGTAAGCGGGGGTCGGGAGACCCAGTACTTC.

The chain links TRBV30 to TRBJ1-1, with D unclear. V was trimmed by 1 base and J by 7 bases, leaving 10 bases between them. The CDR3 length is 12 residues. The germline gives CDR1 GTSNPN, CDR2 SVGIG (reference sequence). The CDR3 coding sequence is TGTGCCTGGAGTGGCCTCTCGGGTGAAGCTTTCTTT. Translating gives CAWSGLSGEAFF.

This chain uses TRBV6-5 with TRBJ2-3; D is perhaps TRBD1 (5 bases). This CDR3 has 14 residues. Trimming removed 11 bases at V and 2 bases at J, with 17 bases between. The germline gives CDR1 MNHEY, CDR2 SVGAGI. Here the CDR3 reads CAVGPGISTDTQYF. CDR3 nucleotides: TGTGCCGTAGGGCCAGGGATTTCCACAGATACGCAGTATTTT.

This sequence joins TRBV19 and TRBJ1-6; 8 positions match TRBD1. This CDR3 is built from 14 residues. The V and J ends lost 9 bases and 7 bases, in that order; junction bases with no gene match: 8. CDR1 LNHDA and CDR2 SQIVND come from the germline V gene (reference sequence). The CDR3 spells CASRPGTGNSPLHF. The DNA of the CDR3 is TGTGCCAGCCGGCCGGGGACAGGCAATTCACCCCTCCACTTT.

The chain couples TRBV4-3 to TRBJ2-3; unclear D gene. The CDR3 extends over 14 amino acids. V shed 4 bases and J shed 14 bases, with 22 bases lying between them. Per germline, CDR1 LGHNA and CDR2 YSLEER. As DNA, the CDR3 is TGCGCCAGCAGCCCCACACGGGTTCAGGTCTTGGCGTATTTT. The encoded protein is CASSPTRVQVLAYF.

This rearrangement joins TRBV6-5 to TRBJ2-3; D not resolved. The CDR3 contains 14 residues. Germline V gene sequence: CDR1 MNHEY, CDR2 SVGAGI. Trimming took 2 bases from V and 4 from J, leaving 10 bases between them. As DNA, the CDR3 is TGTGCCAGCAGTTACCTCCCCACTCCAGATACGCAGTATTTT. Protein: CASSYLPTPDTQYF.

In this sample, this clone turned up a few times. The rearrangement joins TRBV5-1 to TRBJ2-7; TRBD2 matches at 8 bases. CDR1 and CDR2 (germline): SGHRS, YFSETQ. After removal of 3 bases from V and 6 bases from J, the junction contained 8 bases not matched to a gene. This CDR3 region has 14 residues. CDR3 loop: CASSSGGAYGEQYF. The DNA of the CDR3 is TGCGCCAGCAGCTCCGGGGGGGCCTATGGCGAGCAGTACTTC. The complete variable domain, with remaining parts taken from reference TRBV5-1 and TRBJ2-7, reads KAGVTQTPRYLIKTRGQQVTLSCSPISGHRSVSWYQQTPGQGLQFLFEYFSETQRNKGNFPGRFSGRQFSNSRSEMNVSTLELGDSALYLCASSSGGAYGEQYFGPGTRLTVT.

This chain links TRBV19 with TRBJ1-2; TRBD1 aligns across 7 bases. Trimming took 4 bases from V and 4 from J; bases not matched to a gene: 9. Germline CDR1 is LNHDA and CDR2 is SQIVND (reference sequence). This CDR3 spans 15 amino acids. The CDR3 sequence is CASSTRTGVVYGYTF. For the CDR3, the DNA is TGTGCCAGTAGTACCCGGACAGGAGTTGTCTATGGCTACACCTTC.